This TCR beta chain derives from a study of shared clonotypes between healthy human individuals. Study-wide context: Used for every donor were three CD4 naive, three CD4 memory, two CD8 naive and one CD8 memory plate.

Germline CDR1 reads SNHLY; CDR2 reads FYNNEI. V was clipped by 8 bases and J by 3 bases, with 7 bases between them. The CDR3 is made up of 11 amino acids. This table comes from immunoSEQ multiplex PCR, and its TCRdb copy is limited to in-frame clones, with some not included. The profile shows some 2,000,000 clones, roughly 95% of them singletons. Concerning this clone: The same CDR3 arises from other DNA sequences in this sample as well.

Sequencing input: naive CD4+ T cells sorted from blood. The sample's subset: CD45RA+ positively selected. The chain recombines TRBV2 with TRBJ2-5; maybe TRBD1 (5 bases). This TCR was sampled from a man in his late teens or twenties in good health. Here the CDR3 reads CASSREETQYF. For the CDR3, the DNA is TGTGCCAGCTCCAGGGAAGAGACCCAGTACTTC. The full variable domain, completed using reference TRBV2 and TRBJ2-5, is EPEVTQTPSHQVTQMGQEVILRCVPISNHLYFYWYRQILGQKVEFLVSFYNNEISEKSEIFDDQFSVERPDGSNFTLKIRSTKLEDSAMYFCASSREETQYFGPGTRLLVL.